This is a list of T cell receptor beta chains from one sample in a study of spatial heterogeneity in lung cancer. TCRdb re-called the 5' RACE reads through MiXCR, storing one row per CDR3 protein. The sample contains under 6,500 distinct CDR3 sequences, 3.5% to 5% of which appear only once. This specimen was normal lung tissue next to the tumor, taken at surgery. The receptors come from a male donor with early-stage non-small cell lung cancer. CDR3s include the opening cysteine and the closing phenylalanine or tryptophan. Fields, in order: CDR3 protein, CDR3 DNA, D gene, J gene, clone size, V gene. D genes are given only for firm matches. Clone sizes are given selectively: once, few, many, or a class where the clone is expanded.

CDR3 protein: CASSLLAGGETQYF
CDR3 DNA: TGTGCCAGCAGCCTCCTAGCGGGAGGAGAGACCCAGTACTTC
D gene: TRBD2
J gene: TRBJ2-5
clone size: many
V gene: TRBV11-2

CDR3 protein: CASSQAGVDTQYF
CDR3 DNA: TGCGCCAGCAGCCAGGCAGGGGTAGATACGCAGTATTTT
D gene: .
J gene: TRBJ2-3
clone size: .
V gene: TRBV4-1

CDR3 protein: CAEGTSGYQETQYF
CDR3 DNA: TGCGCCGAAGGGACTAGCGGGTACCAAGAGACCCAGTACTTC
D gene: TRBD2
J gene: TRBJ2-5
clone size: many
V gene: TRBV5-1

CDR3 protein: CASSQMTGPSYEQYF
CDR3 DNA: TGTGCCAGCAGCCAAATGACAGGTCCCTCCTACGAGCAGTACTTC
D gene: .
J gene: TRBJ2-7
clone size: large
V gene: TRBV3-1

CDR3 protein: CSVEDGGGNTEAFF
CDR3 DNA: TGCAGCGTTGAAGATGGGGGGGGCAACACTGAAGCTTTCTTT
D gene: .
J gene: TRBJ1-1
clone size: medium-sized
V gene: TRBV29-1

CDR3 protein: CSSSTDTQYF
CDR3 DNA: TGCAGTTCCAGCACAGATACGCAGTATTTT
D gene: .
J gene: TRBJ2-3
clone size: many
V gene: TRBV29-1

CDR3 protein: CASSPSGGAPTGELFF
CDR3 DNA: TGTGCCAGCAGCCCTAGCGGGGGGGCCCCCACCGGGGAGCTGTTTTTT
D gene: TRBD2
J gene: TRBJ2-2
clone size: medium-sized
V gene: TRBV7-8

CDR3 protein: CASSKGSSGTYEQYF
CDR3 DNA: TGTGCCAGTAGTAAGGGTAGTAGCGGAACCTACGAGCAGTACTTC
D gene: .
J gene: TRBJ2-7
clone size: many
V gene: TRBV19

CDR3 protein: CASSLGTAGGSPLHF
CDR3 DNA: TGTGCCAGCAGCTTAGGAACGGCAGGGGGATCACCCCTCCACTTT
D gene: TRBD1
J gene: TRBJ1-6
clone size: medium-sized
V gene: TRBV11-2

CDR3 protein: CASSLGVNTGELFF
CDR3 DNA: TGTGCCAGCAGCTTGGGAGTGAACACCGGGGAGCTGTTTTTT
D gene: .
J gene: TRBJ2-2
clone size: medium-sized
V gene: TRBV5-6

CDR3 protein: CASSARDSSMNTEAFF
CDR3 DNA: TGTGCCAGCAGCGCCCGGGACAGTAGCATGAACACTGAAGCTTTCTTT
D gene: TRBD1
J gene: TRBJ1-1
clone size: medium-sized
V gene: TRBV9

CDR3 protein: CASSSPGLTDTQYF
CDR3 DNA: TGTGCCAGTAGTTCCCCGGGACTCACAGATACGCAGTATTTT
D gene: .
J gene: TRBJ2-3
clone size: many
V gene: TRBV19

CDR3 protein: CASSPPTVPEQYF
CDR3 DNA: TGTGCCAGCAGCCCTCCAACGGTCCCCGAGCAGTATTTT
D gene: .
J gene: TRBJ2-3
clone size: many
V gene: TRBV7-9

CDR3 protein: CASSQVAVGYGYTF
CDR3 DNA: TGCGCCAGCAGCCAAGTCGCAGTGGGCTATGGCTACACCTTC
D gene: .
J gene: TRBJ1-2
clone size: many
V gene: TRBV4-1

CDR3 protein: CAWSVRSRSQGYTF
CDR3 DNA: TGTGCCTGGAGTGTACGATCCAGGTCCCAAGGCTACACCTTC
D gene: .
J gene: TRBJ1-2
clone size: many
V gene: TRBV30

CDR3 protein: CASSSLGEQYF
CDR3 DNA: TGTGCCAGCAGTTCGCTAGGGGAGCAGTACTTC
D gene: .
J gene: TRBJ2-7
clone size: .
V gene: TRBV28

CDR3 protein: CASSLGLNNQPQHF
CDR3 DNA: TGTGCCAGCAGCTTAGGTCTGAACAATCAGCCCCAGCATTTT
D gene: .
J gene: TRBJ1-5
clone size: many
V gene: TRBV7-2

CDR3 protein: CASSVGGIGGHEQYF
CDR3 DNA: TGTGCCAGCAGCGTAGGAGGGATAGGAGGCCACGAGCAGTACTTC
D gene: .
J gene: TRBJ2-7
clone size: medium-sized
V gene: TRBV9

CDR3 protein: CASSFLGRDCTDTQYF
CDR3 DNA: TGTGCCAGCAGCTTTTTGGGAAGGGACTGTACAGATACGCAGTATTTT
D gene: .
J gene: TRBJ2-3
clone size: few
V gene: TRBV11-2

CDR3 protein: CASSDLPEDTQYF
CDR3 DNA: TGCGCCAGCAGTGACCTACCAGAAGATACGCAGTATTTT
D gene: .
J gene: TRBJ2-3
clone size: many
V gene: TRBV10-2

CDR3 protein: CAISGASGDSYEQYF
CDR3 DNA: TGTGCCATCAGTGGGGCTAGCGGGGACTCCTACGAGCAGTACTTC
D gene: TRBD2
J gene: TRBJ2-7
clone size: medium-sized
V gene: TRBV10-3

CDR3 protein: CEDAKNIQYF
CDR3 DNA: TGTGAGGATGCCAAAAACATTCAGTACTTC
D gene: .
J gene: TRBJ2-4
clone size: many
V gene: TRBV24-1

CDR3 protein: CSARGTGRRSEQFF
CDR3 DNA: TGCAGTGCTAGAGGCACCGGGAGGCGGAGTGAGCAGTTCTTC
D gene: TRBD2
J gene: TRBJ2-1
clone size: medium-sized
V gene: TRBV20-1

CDR3 protein: CAWGPTRNYGYTF
CDR3 DNA: TGTGCCTGGGGCCCGACGAGGAACTATGGCTACACCTTC
D gene: .
J gene: TRBJ1-2
clone size: medium-sized
V gene: TRBV30

CDR3 protein: CSAGANTGELFF
CDR3 DNA: TGCAGTGCAGGGGCGAACACCGGGGAGCTGTTTTTT
D gene: .
J gene: TRBJ2-2
clone size: medium-sized
V gene: TRBV20-1

CDR3 protein: CASSYIEPGEQFF
CDR3 DNA: TGTGCCAGCAGTTACATCGAGCCCGGTGAGCAGTTCTTC
D gene: .
J gene: TRBJ2-1
clone size: many
V gene: TRBV6-6

CDR3 protein: CASGPASEHVVLRPYGYTF
CDR3 DNA: TGTGCTAGTGGCCCAGCCTCCGAACACGTAGTACTCCGGCCTTATGGCTACACCTTC
D gene: .
J gene: TRBJ1-2
clone size: medium-sized
V gene: TRBV12-5

CDR3 protein: CSARGIGRGTSGYSYEQYF
CDR3 DNA: TGCAGTGCTAGAGGGATAGGCAGGGGAACTAGCGGGTACTCCTACGAGCAGTACTTC
D gene: TRBD2
J gene: TRBJ2-7
clone size: many
V gene: TRBV20-1

CDR3 protein: CATSRGEMIEQYF
CDR3 DNA: TGTGCCACCAGCAGAGGGGAGATGATCGAGCAGTACTTC
D gene: .
J gene: TRBJ2-7
clone size: many
V gene: TRBV15

CDR3 protein: CASSSGVNTEAFF
CDR3 DNA: TGCGCCAGCAGTTCAGGGGTGAACACTGAAGCTTTCTTT
D gene: .
J gene: TRBJ1-1
clone size: many
V gene: TRBV10-2

CDR3 protein: CASSLRTGGDSNQPQHF
CDR3 DNA: TGTGCCAGCAGCTTAAGGACAGGGGGTGATAGCAATCAGCCCCAGCATTTT
D gene: TRBD1
J gene: TRBJ1-5
clone size: many
V gene: TRBV7-8

CDR3 protein: CASMSGGGHNEQFF
CDR3 DNA: TGTGCCAGCATGAGCGGGGGGGGGCACAATGAGCAGTTCTTC
D gene: TRBD2
J gene: TRBJ2-1
clone size: medium-sized
V gene: TRBV19

CDR3 protein: CASSLAPRPSNEQFF
CDR3 DNA: TGTGCCAGCAGTTTAGCCCCTCGGCCTTCCAATGAGCAGTTCTTC
D gene: .
J gene: TRBJ2-1
clone size: medium-sized
V gene: TRBV11-2

CDR3 protein: CASSSFTTEAFF
CDR3 DNA: TGTGCCAGCAGCTCCTTTACCACTGAAGCTTTCTTT
D gene: .
J gene: TRBJ1-1
clone size: medium-sized
V gene: TRBV5-4

CDR3 protein: CASSLGELGGELFF
CDR3 DNA: TGTGCCAGCAGTTTGGGGGAATTGGGCGGGGAGCTGTTTTTT
D gene: .
J gene: TRBJ2-2
clone size: medium-sized
V gene: TRBV12-3/TRBV12-4

CDR3 protein: CASSPGHNEQFF
CDR3 DNA: TGTGCCAGCAGTCCAGGCCACAATGAGCAGTTCTTC
D gene: .
J gene: TRBJ2-1
clone size: many
V gene: TRBV6-2/TRBV6-3

CDR3 protein: CSVAGSIDGDTQYF
CDR3 DNA: TGCAGCGTTGCCGGGAGCATCGATGGGGATACGCAGTATTTT
D gene: .
J gene: TRBJ2-3
clone size: medium-sized
V gene: TRBV29-1

CDR3 protein: CASSLLTGSNTEAFF
CDR3 DNA: TGTGCCAGCAGCTTACTGACAGGATCGAACACTGAAGCTTTCTTT
D gene: .
J gene: TRBJ1-1
clone size: many
V gene: TRBV11-1

CDR3 protein: CATFSGTGGPQHF
CDR3 DNA: TGCGCCACCTTCTCCGGGACAGGGGGGCCCCAGCATTTT
D gene: TRBD1
J gene: TRBJ1-5
clone size: many
V gene: TRBV10-2

CDR3 protein: CSARPLAGEIETQYF
CDR3 DNA: TGCAGTGCTAGACCTCTAGCGGGGGAGATAGAGACCCAGTACTTC
D gene: TRBD2
J gene: TRBJ2-5
clone size: medium-sized
V gene: TRBV20-1

CDR3 protein: CTSSQAWGFNQPQHF
CDR3 DNA: TGCACCAGCAGCCAAGCGTGGGGGTTCAATCAGCCCCAGCATTTT
D gene: .
J gene: TRBJ1-5
clone size: many
V gene: TRBV1

CDR3 protein: CASSLEEGAGGAFF
CDR3 DNA: TGTGCCAGCAGCTTAGAGGAGGGGGCCGGTGGAGCTTTCTTT
D gene: TRBD1
J gene: TRBJ1-1
clone size: many
V gene: TRBV7-9

CDR3 protein: CSVPGQGSTEAFF
CDR3 DNA: TGCAGTGTTCCGGGACAGGGGTCCACTGAAGCTTTCTTT
D gene: TRBD1
J gene: TRBJ1-1
clone size: many
V gene: TRBV20-1

CDR3 protein: CASSWLEGYTF
CDR3 DNA: TGTGCCAGTTCGTGGTTGGAGGGCTACACCTTC
D gene: .
J gene: TRBJ1-2
clone size: medium-sized
V gene: TRBV19

CDR3 protein: CASSPGGGDYGYTF
CDR3 DNA: TGTGCCAGCTCACCGGGGGGAGGCGACTATGGCTACACCTTC
D gene: .
J gene: TRBJ1-2
clone size: medium-sized
V gene: TRBV18

CDR3 protein: CASSPNKDSPLHF
CDR3 DNA: TGTGCCAGCTCACCAAATAAGGATTCACCCCTCCACTTT
D gene: .
J gene: TRBJ1-6
clone size: many
V gene: TRBV18

CDR3 protein: CATSVTGQTEAFF
CDR3 DNA: TGTGCCACCAGCGTGACAGGGCAAACTGAAGCTTTCTTT
D gene: TRBD1
J gene: TRBJ1-1
clone size: many
V gene: TRBV15

CDR3 protein: CASSLSGQGLESYEQYF
CDR3 DNA: TGTGCCAGCAGTTTAAGCGGACAGGGCTTAGAGTCCTACGAGCAGTACTTC
D gene: TRBD1
J gene: TRBJ2-7
clone size: .
V gene: TRBV27

CDR3 protein: CASRAFEGDNSPLHF
CDR3 DNA: TGTGCCAGCAGGGCTTTTGAGGGGGACAATTCACCCCTCCACTTT
D gene: .
J gene: TRBJ1-6
clone size: many
V gene: TRBV27

CDR3 protein: CASSLVGDTGELFF
CDR3 DNA: TGTGCCAGCAGCTTAGTTGGGGACACCGGGGAGCTGTTTTTT
D gene: .
J gene: TRBJ2-2
clone size: medium-sized
V gene: TRBV7-2

CDR3 protein: CASSGRYNEQFF
CDR3 DNA: TGTGCCAGCTCAGGCCGCTACAATGAGCAGTTCTTC
D gene: .
J gene: TRBJ2-1
clone size: medium-sized
V gene: TRBV18

CDR3 protein: CSAPLRGGNEQFF
CDR3 DNA: TGCAGTGCCCCTCTTAGGGGGGGGAATGAGCAGTTCTTC
D gene: .
J gene: TRBJ2-1
clone size: many
V gene: TRBV20-1

CDR3 protein: CSAAERGEQYF
CDR3 DNA: TGCAGCGCCGCGGAGCGGGGCGAGCAGTACTTC
D gene: TRBD2
J gene: TRBJ2-7
clone size: medium-sized
V gene: TRBV29-1

CDR3 protein: CASSPSRIAASGANVLTF
CDR3 DNA: TGTGCCAGCAGCCCCTCTCGGATAGCGGCCTCTGGGGCCAACGTCCTGACTTTC
D gene: .
J gene: TRBJ2-6
clone size: many
V gene: TRBV13

CDR3 protein: CSAPGQGRGEQYF
CDR3 DNA: TGCAGTGCCCCGGGACAGGGGCGGGGCGAGCAGTACTTC
D gene: TRBD1
J gene: TRBJ2-7
clone size: many
V gene: TRBV20-1

CDR3 protein: CEWSVRDRGGNEKFF
CDR3 DNA: TGTGAATGGAGTGTAAGGGATAGAGGGGGAAATGAGAAGTTCTTC
D gene: .
J gene: TRBJ2-1
clone size: .
V gene: TRBV30

CDR3 protein: CASSSQGGTEAFF
CDR3 DNA: TGTGCCAGCAGTTCACAGGGGGGTACTGAAGCTTTCTTT
D gene: TRBD1
J gene: TRBJ1-1
clone size: many
V gene: TRBV5-5

CDR3 protein: CSARGGSSSYEQYF
CDR3 DNA: TGCAGTGCTAGGGGGGGTAGTAGCTCCTACGAGCAGTACTTC
D gene: .
J gene: TRBJ2-7
clone size: many
V gene: TRBV20-1

CDR3 protein: CSATWTGGSYEQYF
CDR3 DNA: TGCAGTGCAACCTGGACGGGAGGGAGCTACGAGCAGTACTTC
D gene: TRBD2
J gene: TRBJ2-7
clone size: medium-sized
V gene: TRBV20-1

CDR3 protein: CASSLRAERYNEQFF
CDR3 DNA: TGTGCCAGCAGTTTAAGAGCTGAACGCTACAATGAGCAGTTCTTC
D gene: .
J gene: TRBJ2-1
clone size: few
V gene: TRBV12-3/TRBV12-4